The TCR beta chain described here comes from a study of T cell changes during pregnancy in multiple sclerosis. Germline V CDR1 and CDR2: MNHEY, SMNVEV (reference sequence). The CDR3 runs 12 residues. Trimming took 6 bases from V and 7 from J, leaving 10 bases between them. Measured with immunoSEQ multiplex PCR; TCRdb has only the in-frame clones, and not every one. The sample lists around 52,000 clones, 92% occurring once. The chain is built from TRBV27 and TRBJ1-5; weak D call: TRBD1 (6 bases). The sequence came from a female donor with multiple sclerosis, enrolled in a pregnancy study. Sequencing used CD4+ T cells from peripheral blood mononuclear cells, obtained in the second trimester of pregnancy. Written as DNA, the CDR3 is TGTGCCAGCAGGACAGGTGGACAGCCCCAGCATTTT. Translation gives CASRTGGQPQHF.